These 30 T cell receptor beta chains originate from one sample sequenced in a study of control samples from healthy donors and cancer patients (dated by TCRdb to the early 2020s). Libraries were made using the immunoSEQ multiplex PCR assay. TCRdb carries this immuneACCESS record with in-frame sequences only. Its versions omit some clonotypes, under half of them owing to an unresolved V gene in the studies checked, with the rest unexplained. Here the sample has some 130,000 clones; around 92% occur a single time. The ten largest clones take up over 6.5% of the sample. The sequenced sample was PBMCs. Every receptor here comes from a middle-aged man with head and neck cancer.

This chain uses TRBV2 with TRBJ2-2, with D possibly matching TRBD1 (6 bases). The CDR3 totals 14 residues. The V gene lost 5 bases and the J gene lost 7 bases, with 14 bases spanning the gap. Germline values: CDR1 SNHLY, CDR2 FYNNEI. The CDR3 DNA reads TGTGCCAGCAGTACGAACAGGGACCTCGGGGAGCTGTTTTTT. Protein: CASSTNRDLGELFF. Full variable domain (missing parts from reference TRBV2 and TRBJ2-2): EPEVTQTPSHQVTQMGQEVILRCVPISNHLYFYWYRQILGQKVEFLVSFYNNEISEKSEIFDDQFSVERPDGSNFTLKIRSTKLEDSAMYFCASSTNRDLGELFFGEGSRLTVL.

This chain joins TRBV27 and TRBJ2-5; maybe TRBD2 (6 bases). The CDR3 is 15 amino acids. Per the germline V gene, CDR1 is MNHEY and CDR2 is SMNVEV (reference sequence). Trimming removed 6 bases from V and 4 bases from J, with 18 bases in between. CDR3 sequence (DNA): TGTGCCAGCAGCCGCCGGGTGCGGGAAGGAGAGACCCAGTACTTC. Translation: CASSRRVREGETQYF.

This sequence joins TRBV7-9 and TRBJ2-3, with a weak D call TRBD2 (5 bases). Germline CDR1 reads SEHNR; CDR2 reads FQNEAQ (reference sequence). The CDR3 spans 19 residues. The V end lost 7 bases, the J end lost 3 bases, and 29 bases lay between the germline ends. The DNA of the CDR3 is TGTGCCAGCAAGGACTCTTATCTGAGACTGGTATCGATTACAGATACGCAGTATTTT. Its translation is CASKDSYLRLVSITDTQYF.

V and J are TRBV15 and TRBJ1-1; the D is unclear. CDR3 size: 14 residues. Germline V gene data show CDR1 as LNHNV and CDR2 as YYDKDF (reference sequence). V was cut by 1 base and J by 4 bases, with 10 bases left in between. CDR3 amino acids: CATSRASTSTEAFF. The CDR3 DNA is TGTGCCACCAGCAGAGCATCCACATCCACTGAAGCTTTCTTT.

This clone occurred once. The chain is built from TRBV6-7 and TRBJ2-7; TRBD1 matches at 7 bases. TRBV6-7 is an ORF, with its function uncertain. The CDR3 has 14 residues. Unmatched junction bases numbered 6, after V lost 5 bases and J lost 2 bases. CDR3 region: CASSAGTEPYEQYF. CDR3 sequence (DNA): TGTGCCAGCAGTGCCGGGACAGAGCCCTACGAGCAGTACTTC.

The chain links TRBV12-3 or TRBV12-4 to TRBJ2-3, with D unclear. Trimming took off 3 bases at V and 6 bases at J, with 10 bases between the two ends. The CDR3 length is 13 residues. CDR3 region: CASSFSEGDTQYF. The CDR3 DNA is TGTGCCAGCAGTTTCTCAGAAGGGGATACGCAGTATTTT.

CDR3 in amino acids: CSVLSGEGYTF. The CDR3 DNA reads TGCAGCGTTTTGTCCGGAGAGGGCTACACCTTC. The chain joins TRBV29-1 to TRBJ1-2; D not resolved. This CDR3 has 11 amino acids. Germline CDR1 reads SQVTM; CDR2 reads ANQGSEA. V was shortened by 5 bases and J by 8 bases, with 12 bases between the two germline ends.

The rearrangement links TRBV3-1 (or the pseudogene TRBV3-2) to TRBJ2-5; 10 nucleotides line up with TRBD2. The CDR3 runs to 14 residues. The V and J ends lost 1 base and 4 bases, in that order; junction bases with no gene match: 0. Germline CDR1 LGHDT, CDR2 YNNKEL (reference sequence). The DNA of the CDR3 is TGTGCCAGCAGCCAAGGGACTAGCGGAGAGACCCAGTACTTC. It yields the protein CASSQGTSGETQYF.

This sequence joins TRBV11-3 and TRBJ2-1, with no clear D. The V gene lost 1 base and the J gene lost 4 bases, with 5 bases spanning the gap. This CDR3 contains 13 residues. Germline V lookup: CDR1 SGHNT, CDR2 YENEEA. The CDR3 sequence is CASSLGPYNEQFF. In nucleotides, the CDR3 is TGTGCCAGCAGCTTAGGACCTTACAATGAGCAGTTCTTC. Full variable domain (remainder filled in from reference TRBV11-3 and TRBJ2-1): EAGVVQSPRYKIIEKKQPVAFWCNPISGHNTLYWYLQNLGQGPELLIRYENEEAVDDSQLPKDRFSAERLKGVDSTLKIQPAELGDSAVYLCASSLGPYNEQFFGPGTRLTVL.

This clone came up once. The CDR3, as DNA: TGCAGCGTTTATGGGAACACTGAAGCTTTCTTT. Translation: CSVYGNTEAFF. This chain uses TRBV29-1 with TRBJ1-1; no reliable D call. Germline V CDR1 and CDR2: SQVTM, ANQGSEA. This CDR3 has 11 amino acids. Trimming shortened V by 5 bases and J by 1 base, and 5 bases separated the two germline ends.

In nucleotides, the CDR3 is TGTGCCAGCAGTTTGCTGTCCTCCGGACCCTACGAGCAGTACTTC. Amino acid sequence: CASSLLSSGPYEQYF. The chain employs TRBV5-6 and TRBJ2-7; no reliable D call. The CDR3 contains 15 residues. In germline, CDR1 is SGHDT, CDR2 YYEEEE. Trimming removed 5 bases from V and 2 bases from J, with 17 bases in between.

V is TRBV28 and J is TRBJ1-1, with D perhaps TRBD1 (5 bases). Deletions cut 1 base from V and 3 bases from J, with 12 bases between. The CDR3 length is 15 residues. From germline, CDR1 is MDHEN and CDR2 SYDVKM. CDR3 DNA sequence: TGTGCCAGCAGTTTATTAGCCCCGGGACACACTGAAGCTTTCTTT. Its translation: CASSLLAPGHTEAFF.

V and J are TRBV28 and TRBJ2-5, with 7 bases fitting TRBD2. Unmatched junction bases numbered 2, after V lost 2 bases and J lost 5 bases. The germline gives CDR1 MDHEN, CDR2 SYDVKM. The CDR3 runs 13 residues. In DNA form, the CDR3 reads TGTGCCAGCAGTTTAAGCGGGGCGGAGACCCAGTACTTC. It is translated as CASSLSGAETQYF.

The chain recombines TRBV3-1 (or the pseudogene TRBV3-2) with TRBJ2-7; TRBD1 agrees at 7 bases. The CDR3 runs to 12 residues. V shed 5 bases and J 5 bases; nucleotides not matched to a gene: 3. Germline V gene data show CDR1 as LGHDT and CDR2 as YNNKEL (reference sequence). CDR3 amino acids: CASSYGQDEQYF. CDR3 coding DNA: TGTGCCAGCAGCTACGGACAGGACGAGCAGTACTTC.

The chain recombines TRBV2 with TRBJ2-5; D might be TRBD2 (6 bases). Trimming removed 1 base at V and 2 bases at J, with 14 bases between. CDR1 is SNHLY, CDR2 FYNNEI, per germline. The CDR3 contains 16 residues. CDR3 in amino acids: CASSEGFSGEQETQYF. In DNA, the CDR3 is TGTGCCAGCAGTGAAGGGTTTAGCGGTGAGCAAGAGACCCAGTACTTC.

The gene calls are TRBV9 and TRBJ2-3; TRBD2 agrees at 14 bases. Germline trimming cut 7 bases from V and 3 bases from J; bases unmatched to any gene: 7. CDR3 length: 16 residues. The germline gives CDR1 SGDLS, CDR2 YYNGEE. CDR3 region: CASSRGTSGRTDTQYF. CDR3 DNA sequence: TGTGCCAGCTCTCGAGGGACTAGCGGGAGAACAGATACGCAGTATTTT. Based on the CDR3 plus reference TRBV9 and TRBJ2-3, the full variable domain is DSGVTQTPKHLITATGQRVTLRCSPRSGDLSVYWYQQSLDQGLQFLIQYYNGEERAKGNILERFSAQQFPDLHSELNLSSLELGDSALYFCASSRGTSGRTDTQYFGPGTRLTVL.

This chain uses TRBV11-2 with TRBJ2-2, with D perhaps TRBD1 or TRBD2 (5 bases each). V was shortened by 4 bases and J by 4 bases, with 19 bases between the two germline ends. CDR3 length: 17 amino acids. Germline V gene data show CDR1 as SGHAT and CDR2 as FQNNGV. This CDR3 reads CASSSPGRLLGTGELFF. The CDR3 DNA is TGTGCCAGCAGCTCTCCGGGACGCCTGTTAGGCACCGGGGAGCTGTTTTTT.

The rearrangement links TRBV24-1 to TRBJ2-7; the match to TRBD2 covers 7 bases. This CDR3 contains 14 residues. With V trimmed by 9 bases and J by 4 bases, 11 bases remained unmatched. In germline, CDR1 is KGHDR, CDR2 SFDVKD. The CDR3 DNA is TGTGCCACCTCCTCGGGACTAAGGGCGTACGAGCAGTACTTC. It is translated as CATSSGLRAYEQYF.

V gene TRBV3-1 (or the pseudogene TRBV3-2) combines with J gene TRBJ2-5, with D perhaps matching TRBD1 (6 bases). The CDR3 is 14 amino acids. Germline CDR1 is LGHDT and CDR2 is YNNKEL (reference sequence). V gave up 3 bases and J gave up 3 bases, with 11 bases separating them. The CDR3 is CASSHISGEETQYF. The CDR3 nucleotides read TGTGCCAGCAGCCACATATCAGGGGAAGAGACCCAGTACTTC.

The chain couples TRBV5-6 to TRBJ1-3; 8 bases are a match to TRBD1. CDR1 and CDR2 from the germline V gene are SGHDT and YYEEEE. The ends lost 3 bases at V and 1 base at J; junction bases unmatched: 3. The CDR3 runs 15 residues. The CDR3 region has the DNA TGTGCCAGCAGCTCCGGGACAGGTTCTGGAAACACCATATATTTT. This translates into CASSSGTGSGNTIYF. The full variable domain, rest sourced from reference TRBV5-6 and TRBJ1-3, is DAGVTQSPTHLIKTRGQQVTLRCSPKSGHDTVSWYQQALGQGPQFIFQYYEEEERQRGNFPDRFSGHQFPNYSSELNVNALLLGDSALYLCASSSGTGSGNTIYFGEGSWLTVV.

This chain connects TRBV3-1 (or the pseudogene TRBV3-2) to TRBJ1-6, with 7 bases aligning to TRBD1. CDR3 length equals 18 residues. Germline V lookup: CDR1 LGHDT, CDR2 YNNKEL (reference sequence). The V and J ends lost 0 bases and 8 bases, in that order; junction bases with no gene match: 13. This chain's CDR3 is CASSQDLAGGYSDSPLHF. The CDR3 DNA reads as TGTGCCAGCAGCCAAGATCTGGCAGGGGGATATAGCGATTCACCCCTCCACTTT.

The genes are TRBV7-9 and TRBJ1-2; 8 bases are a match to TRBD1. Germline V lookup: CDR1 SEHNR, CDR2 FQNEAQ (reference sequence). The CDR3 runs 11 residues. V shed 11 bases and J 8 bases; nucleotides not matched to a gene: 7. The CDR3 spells CALQGAEGYTF. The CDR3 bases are TGTGCCCTCCAGGGGGCGGAGGGCTACACCTTC.

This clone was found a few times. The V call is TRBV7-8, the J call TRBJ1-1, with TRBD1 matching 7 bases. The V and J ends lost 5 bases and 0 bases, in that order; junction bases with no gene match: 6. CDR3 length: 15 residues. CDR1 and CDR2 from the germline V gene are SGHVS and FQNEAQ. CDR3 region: CASSPPTGLNTEAFF. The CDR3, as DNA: TGTGCCAGCAGCCCACCGACAGGGTTGAACACTGAAGCTTTCTTT.

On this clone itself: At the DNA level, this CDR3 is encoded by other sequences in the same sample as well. This chain's CDR3 is CASSEESYEQYF. CDR3 DNA: TGTGCCAGCAGTGAAGAGTCCTACGAGCAGTACTTC. J is TRBJ2-7 and V is TRBV2; D uncertain. The length of the CDR3 is 12 residues. CDR1 SNHLY and CDR2 FYNNEI come from the germline V gene. V lost 1 base, J lost 1 base, and 2 bases lay in between. The variable domain in full, completed from reference TRBV2 and TRBJ2-7, reads EPEVTQTPSHQVTQMGQEVILRCVPISNHLYFYWYRQILGQKVEFLVSFYNNEISEKSEIFDDQFSVERPDGSNFTLKIRSTKLEDSAMYFCASSEESYEQYFGPGTRLTVT.

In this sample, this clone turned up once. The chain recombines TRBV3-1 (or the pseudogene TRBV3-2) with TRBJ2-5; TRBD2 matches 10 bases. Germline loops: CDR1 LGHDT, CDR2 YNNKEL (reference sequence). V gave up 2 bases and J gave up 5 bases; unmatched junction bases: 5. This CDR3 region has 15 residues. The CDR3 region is CASSQSGGARETQYF. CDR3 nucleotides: TGTGCCAGCAGCCAAAGCGGGGGGGCAAGGGAGACCCAGTACTTC.

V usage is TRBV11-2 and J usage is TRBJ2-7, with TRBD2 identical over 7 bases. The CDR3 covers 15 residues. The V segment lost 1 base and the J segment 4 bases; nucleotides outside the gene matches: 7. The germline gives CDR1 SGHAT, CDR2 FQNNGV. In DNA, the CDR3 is TGTGCCAGCAGCTTAGCTCGGACTAGAATTTACGAGCAGTACTTC. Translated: CASSLARTRIYEQYF.

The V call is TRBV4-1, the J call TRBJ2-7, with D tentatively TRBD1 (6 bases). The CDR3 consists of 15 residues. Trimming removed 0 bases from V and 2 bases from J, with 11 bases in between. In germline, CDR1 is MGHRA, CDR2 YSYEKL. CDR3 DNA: TGCGCCAGCAGCCAAGACAGGGGCTACACCTACGAGCAGTACTTC. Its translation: CASSQDRGYTYEQYF.

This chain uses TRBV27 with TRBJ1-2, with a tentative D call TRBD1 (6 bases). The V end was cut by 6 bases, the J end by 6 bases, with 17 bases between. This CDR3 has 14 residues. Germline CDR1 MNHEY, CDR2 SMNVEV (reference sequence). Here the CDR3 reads CASRFHTGSHGYTF. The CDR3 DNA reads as TGTGCCAGCAGGTTTCACACAGGGTCCCATGGCTACACCTTC.

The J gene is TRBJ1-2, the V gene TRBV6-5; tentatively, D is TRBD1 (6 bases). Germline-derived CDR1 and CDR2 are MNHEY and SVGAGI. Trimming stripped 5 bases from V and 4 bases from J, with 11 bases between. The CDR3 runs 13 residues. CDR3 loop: CASSLQGSYGYTF. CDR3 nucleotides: TGTGCCAGCAGTCTACAGGGATCCTATGGCTACACCTTC.

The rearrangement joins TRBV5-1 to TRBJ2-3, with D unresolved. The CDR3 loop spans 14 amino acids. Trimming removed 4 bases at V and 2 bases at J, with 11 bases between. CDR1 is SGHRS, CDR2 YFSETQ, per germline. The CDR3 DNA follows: TGCGCCAGCAGCGACACTCGGACCACAGATACGCAGTATTTT. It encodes CASSDTRTTDTQYF.